A single sample gave rise to the 23 T cell receptor beta chains below, sequenced in a study of OX40 agonist ivuxolimab in advanced cancers. Receptor amplification or capture employed the immunoSEQ multiplex PCR assay. In TCRdb, the immuneACCESS table is reduced to in-frame sequences with V and J assigned. These tables do not hold every clone; where another copy was compared, an unresolved V gene accounts for under half, and the others remain unexplained. Within this sample are under 85,000 clones, with around 80% of them counted one time only. The top ten hold just under 2.5% of the sample. The sample consisted of CD4+ or CD8+ T cells sorted from blood, taken in a trial of the OX40 agonist ivuxolimab. The receptors shown here come from an adult with an advanced solid tumor such as melanoma, head and neck, liver or kidney cancer.

This clone occurred a few times. The chain links TRBV12-5 to TRBJ2-1; tentatively, D is TRBD2 (5 bases). Germline-derived CDR1 and CDR2 are LGHNT and FRNRAP. The CDR3 totals 15 residues. Trimming stripped 2 bases from V and 4 bases from J, with 12 bases between. The CDR3 spells CASGLNQRKYNEQFF. The DNA for the CDR3 is TGTGCTAGTGGTTTGAACCAGCGGAAATACAATGAGCAGTTCTTC.

This clone was observed a single time. V usage is TRBV27 and J usage is TRBJ1-4; no definite D call. The germline V gene encodes CDR1 MNHEY and CDR2 SMNVEV (reference sequence). Trimming took 6 bases from V and 6 from J, leaving 20 bases between them. This CDR3 comprises 16 residues. The DNA for the CDR3 is TGTGCCAGCAGCTTCGAGAGTGGCCGGATCCATGAAAAACTGTTTTTT. Its translation is CASSFESGRIHEKLFF.

The J gene is TRBJ1-2, the V gene TRBV6-5; TRBD1 matches at 7 bases. Per the germline V gene, CDR1 is MNHEY and CDR2 is SVGAGI. This CDR3 region has 15 residues. Trimming at V came to 5 bases and at J to 5 bases, leaving 11 bases not matched to a gene. The CDR3 is CASSKSTGSGYGYTF. CDR3 in DNA: TGTGCCAGCAGTAAATCGACAGGGAGTGGATATGGCTACACCTTC.

There are a few counts of this clone. Here the CDR3 reads CASSSRFSSGNTIYF. As DNA, the CDR3 is TGTGCCAGCAGCAGTCGGTTTAGCTCTGGAAACACCATATATTTT. J is TRBJ1-3 and V is TRBV6-1, with D uncertain. CDR1 and CDR2 from the germline V gene are MNHNS and SASEGT. CDR3 length equals 15 residues. Trimming left V 6 bases short and J 0 bases short, with 12 bases between.

This chain uses TRBV30 with TRBJ2-3, with no clear D. Per germline, CDR1 GTSNPN and CDR2 SVGIG (reference sequence). Trimming left V 4 bases short and J 6 bases short, with 14 bases between. The CDR3 extends over 13 amino acids. The CDR3 DNA reads TGTGCCTGGACAAGGCCTTCACAGGATACGCAGTATTTT. It yields the protein CAWTRPSQDTQYF.

The rearrangement links TRBV9 to TRBJ2-2, with 7 bases matching TRBD2. J lost 5 bases, V lost 4 bases, and 8 bases had no gene match. CDR3 length equals 15 residues. Germline CDR1 SGDLS, CDR2 YYNGEE. The CDR3 here is CASSPEWGGTGELFF. The CDR3 DNA is TGTGCCAGCAGCCCCGAGTGGGGGGGAACCGGGGAGCTGTTTTTT.

The chain is built from TRBV11-2 and TRBJ2-2; the D call may be TRBD1 or TRBD2 (5 bases each). The germline gives CDR1 SGHAT, CDR2 FQNNGV. CDR3 length: 15 residues. Trimming took off 0 bases at V and 4 bases at J, with 9 bases between the two ends. CDR3 region: CASSLEPGTTGELFF. The CDR3, as DNA: TGTGCCAGCAGCTTAGAGCCAGGGACCACCGGGGAGCTGTTTTTT.

This clone has a count of ten or more. The chain couples TRBV4-3 to TRBJ2-7; 7 bases align to TRBD2. The CDR3 contains 15 residues. The V gene's germline CDR1 is LGHNA and CDR2 YSLEER. J gave up 0 bases and V 4 bases, and 6 bases lay outside the gene matches. CDR3 region: CASSPVGGGSYEQYF. CDR3 coding DNA: TGCGCCAGCAGCCCAGTGGGCGGGGGCTCCTACGAGCAGTACTTC.

This chain uses TRBV19 with TRBJ2-3, with TRBD1 as a possible D gene (5 bases). Germline V gene sequence: CDR1 LNHDA, CDR2 SQIVND (reference sequence). V was cut by 5 bases and J by 0 bases, with 12 bases left in between. The CDR3 is made up of 15 amino acids. The DNA for the CDR3 is TGTGCCAGTAGTCCAAGGGGTCCTAGCACAGATACGCAGTATTTT. This translates into CASSPRGPSTDTQYF.

The chain has TRBV9 and TRBJ2-1, with D tentatively TRBD2 (5 bases). Germline lookup yields CDR1 SGDLS and CDR2 YYNGEE. There are 14 residues in the CDR3. The germline V and J ends were trimmed by 2 bases and 9 bases, with 15 bases remaining between them. CDR3 sequence (DNA): TGTGCCAGCAGCGTTCGAATCGGGGTAGGTGAGCAGTTCTTC. It translates to CASSVRIGVGEQFF.

This chain joins TRBV11-1 and TRBJ2-1; maybe TRBD2 (7 bases). Deletions cut 4 bases from V and 14 bases from J, with 18 bases between. CDR1 is SGHAT, CDR2 FQDESV, per germline (reference sequence). There are 13 residues in the CDR3. In DNA form, the CDR3 reads TGTGCCAGCAGCTCACGGACGGGGGGCGCAAAGTTCTTC. It encodes CASSSRTGGAKFF.

The chain couples TRBV18 to TRBJ1-2, with D possibly TRBD1 on 5 matching bases. The CDR3 extends over 13 amino acids. Trimming cost V 3 bases and J 8 bases, with 13 bases left between them. Germline CDR1 and CDR2: KGHSH and LQKENI. CDR3 amino acids: CASSPRDARGYTF. The CDR3 region has the DNA TGTGCCAGCTCACCTCGGGACGCGAGGGGCTACACCTTC.

The chain employs TRBV18 and TRBJ2-1; no reliable D call. The V and J ends lost 2 bases and 8 bases respectively, with 13 bases between them. CDR3 length: 14 residues. Germline V gives CDR1 KGHSH, CDR2 LQKENI. CDR3 amino acids: CASSPKGLGDEQFF. The CDR3 DNA reads TGTGCCAGCTCACCAAAAGGCCTTGGCGATGAGCAGTTCTTC.

The V gene is TRBV13, the J gene TRBJ2-7; the D is unclear. V lost 3 bases and J lost 9, with 21 bases in between. The CDR3 consists of 15 residues. The germline gives CDR1 PRHDT, CDR2 FYEKMQ (reference sequence). The CDR3: CASSFKPGPEVGQYF. CDR3 DNA: TGTGCCAGCAGCTTTAAACCGGGTCCCGAGGTTGGGCAGTACTTC.

The chain couples TRBV4-3 to TRBJ1-1; the match to TRBD1 covers 8 bases. The CDR3 totals 16 residues. Germline V lookup: CDR1 LGHNA, CDR2 YSLEER. V lost 0 bases to trimming and J lost 9 bases; unmatched junction nucleotides: 12. The chain's CDR3 is CASSQEAGTGLMKAFF. Here the CDR3 DNA reads TGCGCCAGCAGCCAAGAGGCGGGGACAGGCTTAATGAAAGCTTTCTTT.

In its sample, this clone was seen a few times. This rearrangement joins TRBV19 to TRBJ1-6; TRBD1 might be the D (6 bases). The germline V gene has CDR1 LNHDA and CDR2 SQIVND (reference sequence). The CDR3 sequence is 14 residues long. Trimming cost V 3 bases and J 10 bases, with 13 bases left between them. CDR3 loop: CASSMLQGNSPLHF. For the CDR3, the DNA is TGTGCCAGTAGTATGTTGCAGGGGAACTCACCCCTCCACTTT.

The V call is TRBV9, the J call TRBJ1-6; 7 bases agree with TRBD1. This CDR3 spans 14 amino acids. The V segment lost 3 bases and the J segment 5 bases; nucleotides outside the gene matches: 2. CDR1 is SGDLS, CDR2 YYNGEE, per germline. For the CDR3, the DNA is TGTGCCAGCAGCGCCGACAGGGATAATTCACCCCTCCACTTT. Residues: CASSADRDNSPLHF. Filled out from reference TRBV9 and TRBJ1-6, the complete variable domain reads DSGVTQTPKHLITATGQRVTLRCSPRSGDLSVYWYQQSLDQGLQFLIQYYNGEERAKGNILERFSAQQFPDLHSELNLSSLELGDSALYFCASSADRDNSPLHFGNGTRLTVT.

The gene calls are TRBV6-5 and TRBJ2-5; D gene uncertain. The CDR3 runs to 12 residues. Between the trimmed V and J ends, which lost 7 bases and 4 bases, there was a span of 10 bases. Germline V gene lookup returns CDR1 MNHEY and CDR2 SVGAGI. CDR3 protein: CASKRQGETQYF. The CDR3, as DNA: TGTGCCAGCAAGAGGCAAGGAGAGACCCAGTACTTC.

The chain couples TRBV19 to TRBJ1-1; D gene ambiguous. Per the germline V gene, CDR1 is LNHDA and CDR2 is SQIVND (reference sequence). The CDR3 consists of 19 residues. The V end was cut by 6 bases, the J end by 1 base, with 27 bases between. This chain's CDR3 is CASRASNSVRLEKNTEAFF. DNA of the CDR3: TGTGCCAGTAGAGCCTCGAACTCCGTACGACTAGAGAAGAACACTGAAGCTTTCTTT.

This chain uses TRBV29-1 with TRBJ1-1; D not certain. Germline-derived CDR1 and CDR2 are SQVTM and ANQGSEA. V was pared by 8 bases and J by 0 bases, with 10 bases between. CDR3 size: 12 residues. The DNA for the CDR3 is TGCAGCCCAGAAGACCTGAACACTGAAGCTTTCTTT. Its protein product is CSPEDLNTEAFF.

V gene TRBV6-6 combines with J gene TRBJ1-1, with 8 bases identical to TRBD1. Losses at the gene ends were 4 bases for V and 3 bases for J; bases not matched to a gene: 7. This CDR3 comprises 15 residues. Germline V CDR1 and CDR2: MNHNY, SVGAGI (reference sequence). The DNA for the CDR3 is TGTGCCAGCAGTTTAACAGGGGGTCAGGACACTGAAGCTTTCTTT. Translation gives CASSLTGGQDTEAFF.

CDR3 in DNA: TGTGCCAGCAGCTACGACCGGCCGGGACTGCACACAGATACGCAGTATTTT. It yields the protein CASSYDRPGLHTDTQYF. V and J are TRBV7-2 and TRBJ2-3; D may be TRBD2 (6 bases). The CDR3 is made up of 17 amino acids. Trimming removed 4 bases from V and 2 bases from J, with 19 bases in between. CDR1 and CDR2 (germline): SGHTA, FQGNSA.

The V call is TRBV27, the J call TRBJ2-1, with 7 bases fitting TRBD2. The junction had 16 bases not matched to a gene; V was cut back by 5 bases and J by 3 bases. This CDR3 contains 18 residues. The germline V gene encodes CDR1 MNHEY and CDR2 SMNVEV (reference sequence). CDR3 protein: CASSPPTSATRFYNEQFF. CDR3 sequence (DNA): TGTGCCAGCAGTCCACCTACTAGCGCCACTCGCTTCTACAATGAGCAGTTCTTC.